Listed here are 17 T cell receptor beta chains from one sample, sequenced in a study of Ad26.COV2.S vaccination and SARS-CoV-2 variants. Indicated treatment: roughly 18 received Ad26.COV2.S at low or high dose, single or two shots; 5 received placebo; per-sample allocation not given. Each sample was drawn 63 days after the first injection (of vaccine or placebo). The protocol was immunoSEQ multiplex PCR, while the TCRdb copy is restricted to in-frame clones and leaves out a portion. Of 350,000 to 450,000 clones detected, 80% to 90% appear once; the ten largest clones hold roughly 3.6%. The sequencing here drew on peripheral blood, taken in a trial of Ad26.COV2.S vaccine versus placebo. These receptors were collected from a person between 18 and 60 years old who received the Ad26.COV2.S COVID-19 vaccine or a placebo.

The chain links TRBV18 to TRBJ1-6; D perhaps matches TRBD1 (5 bases). Per the germline V gene, CDR1 is KGHSH and CDR2 is LQKENI. The V end was cut by 6 bases, the J end by 10 bases, with 22 bases between. The length of the CDR3 is 16 residues. CDR3 amino acids: CASSREAGTRRSPLHF. As DNA, the CDR3 is TGTGCCAGCTCGCGGGAGGCCGGGACTCGGAGATCACCCCTCCACTTT.

This clone was recorded only once. The chain has TRBV9 and TRBJ2-5, with D uncertain. The CDR3 contains 14 residues. The ends were cut back, 0 bases at V and 3 bases at J, with 9 bases in the middle. In germline, CDR1 is SGDLS, CDR2 YYNGEE. The CDR3: CASSVGTVEETQYF. The CDR3 bases are TGTGCCAGCAGCGTAGGTACAGTCGAAGAGACCCAGTACTTC.

This clone appeared a few times. The chain is built from TRBV6-5 and TRBJ1-1; tentatively, D is TRBD1 (5 bases). V was cut by 10 bases and J by 0 bases, with 9 bases left in between. The CDR3 is made up of 12 amino acids. The germline V gene has CDR1 MNHEY and CDR2 SVGAGI. DNA for the CDR3: TGTGCCACGCTACAGGTGAACACTGAAGCTTTCTTT. This codes for CATLQVNTEAFF.

The sample holds one count of this clone. The rearrangement links TRBV5-8 to TRBJ2-1; 7 nucleotides align to TRBD1. The CDR3 is 13 amino acids. The V and J ends lost 4 bases and 8 bases, in that order; junction bases with no gene match: 6. The germline CDR1 and CDR2 sequences are SGHTS and YDEGEE. The CDR3 sequence is CASSPETGYEQFF. CDR3 bases: TGTGCCAGCAGCCCGGAGACAGGGTATGAGCAGTTCTTC.

Regarding this clone: The identical CDR3 is also encoded by other nucleotide sequences in the sample. V is TRBV30 and J is TRBJ1-5, with TRBD1 matching 7 bases. Trimming took 1 base from V and 4 from J; bases not matched to a gene: 1. This CDR3 is built from 13 residues. CDR1 and CDR2 (germline): GTSNPN, SVGIG (reference sequence). CDR3: CAWSGQGNQPQHF. Here the CDR3 DNA reads TGTGCCTGGAGTGGACAGGGTAATCAGCCCCAGCATTTT. Supplemented by reference TRBV30 and TRBJ1-5, the full variable domain reads SQTIHQWPATLVQPVGSPLSLECTVEGTSNPNLYWYRQAAGRGLQLLFYSVGIGQISSEVPQNLSASRPQDRQFILSSKKLLLSDSGFYLCAWSGQGNQPQHFGDGTRLSIL.

This clone has a handful of counts. The gene calls are TRBV25-1 and TRBJ1-6; the D gene is possibly TRBD1 (5 bases). This CDR3 has 17 amino acids. Germline-derived CDR1 and CDR2 are MGHDK and SYGVNS. V was cut by 3 bases and J by 1 base, with 13 bases left in between. In nucleotides, the CDR3 is TGTGCCAGCAGTGATCACCGGGGACGGTCCTATAATTCACCCCTCCACTTT. Amino acids: CASSDHRGRSYNSPLHF.

This chain links TRBV7-3 with TRBJ2-1, with 7 bases lining up with TRBD2. This CDR3 contains 14 residues. In germline, CDR1 is SGHTA, CDR2 FQGTGA. V shed 4 bases and J 4 bases; nucleotides not matched to a gene: 4. Written as DNA, the CDR3 is TGTGCCAGCAGCTCATGGGGGGGATACAATGAGCAGTTCTTC. Protein sequence: CASSSWGGYNEQFF.

The genes are TRBV7-8 and TRBJ2-1, with TRBD1 identical over 8 bases. V was clipped by 5 bases and J by 8 bases; unmatched bases: 5. Germline CDR1 SGHVS, CDR2 FQNEAQ. This CDR3 is built from 13 residues. CDR3 bases: TGTGCCAGCAGCCCGCTCAGGGGGCATGAGCAGTTCTTC. Its translation: CASSPLRGHEQFF.

In nucleotides, the CDR3 is TGTGCCACCAGCAGAGATAGGGGAGTTGCTGGAAACACCATATATTTT. Translation: CATSRDRGVAGNTIYF. V gene TRBV15 combines with J gene TRBJ1-3, with D possibly being TRBD1 (5 bases). CDR1 LNHNV and CDR2 YYDKDF come from the germline V gene (reference sequence). V lost 0 bases and J 2 bases, leaving 11 bases between the germline ends. The CDR3 is made up of 16 amino acids.

The chain links TRBV6-5 to TRBJ1-1; D is ambiguous. The V gene's germline CDR1 is MNHEY and CDR2 SVGAGI. This CDR3 comprises 15 residues. Trimming removed 6 bases from V and 4 bases from J, with 18 bases in between. The CDR3 nucleotides are TGTGCCAGCAGCCCAGGACTCGGGAGGAGCACTGAAGCTTTCTTT. Translation gives CASSPGLGRSTEAFF.

The table lists this clone with many counts. The chain links TRBV30 to TRBJ1-2; D is unresolved. Germline CDR1 and CDR2: GTSNPN and SVGIG (reference sequence). Trimming pared 1 base from V and 1 base from J, leaving 7 bases between. The CDR3 has 13 amino acids. CDR3 coding DNA: TGTGCCTGGAGTGCGCAGATTAACTATGGCTACACCTTC. Translating it yields CAWSAQINYGYTF.

The chain employs TRBV7-9 and TRBJ2-7; D is perhaps TRBD1 (5 bases). This CDR3 is built from 12 residues. V was pared by 5 bases and J by 8 bases, with 13 bases between. Per the germline V gene, CDR1 is SEHNR and CDR2 is FQNEAQ (reference sequence). The CDR3 DNA is TGTGCCAGCAGCCCCGACAGTTTCCAGCAGTACTTC. Translated, it gives CASSPDSFQQYF.

The chain is built from TRBV5-4 and TRBJ2-5; unclear D gene. Per the germline V gene, CDR1 is SGHNT and CDR2 is YYREEE (reference sequence). This CDR3 region has 12 residues. V dropped 4 bases and J dropped 0 bases, with 4 bases sitting between them. The CDR3 region has the DNA TGTGCCAGCAGCGTCGACCAAGAGACCCAGTACTTC. It is translated as CASSVDQETQYF. The full variable domain, in which reference TRBV5-4 and TRBJ2-5 provide the parts outside the CDR3, is ETGVTQSPTHLIKTRGQQVTLRCSSQSGHNTVSWYQQALGQGPQFIFQYYREEENGRGNFPPRFSGLQFPNYSSELNVNALELDDSALYLCASSVDQETQYFGPGTRLLVL.

This chain links TRBV30 with TRBJ1-6; the match to TRBD1 covers 7 bases. V shed 4 bases, J shed 0 bases, and the junction held 6 bases outside the gene matches. Germline CDR1 GTSNPN, CDR2 SVGIG (reference sequence). The length of the CDR3 is 16 residues. CDR3 amino acids: CAWNRDSPSYNSPLHF. The CDR3 bases are TGTGCCTGGAACAGGGACAGCCCCTCCTATAATTCACCCCTCCACTTT.

This clone was recorded a few times. The chain links TRBV19 to TRBJ1-5; TRBD1 matches 7 bases. After removal of 7 bases from V and 4 bases from J, the junction contained 4 bases not matched to a gene. The CDR3 is 13 amino acids. Germline V CDR1 and CDR2: LNHDA, SQIVND (reference sequence). CDR3 DNA sequence: TGTGCCAGTACTCGGGACAGAAATCAGCCCCAGCATTTT. Its translation is CASTRDRNQPQHF.

This clone was seen only once. The chain recombines TRBV6-2 or TRBV6-3 with TRBJ2-7; D is perhaps TRBD1 (5 bases). Germline V gives CDR1 MNHEY, CDR2 SVGEGT. V lost 5 bases, J lost 3 bases, and 11 bases lay in between. The CDR3 is 13 residues long. The CDR3 DNA sequence: TGTGCCAGCAGTCCGCAGGGTGTCTACGAGCAGTACTTC. As protein: CASSPQGVYEQYF.

The CDR3 sequence: CASSYTDRDHEQYF. The CDR3, as DNA: TGTGCCAGCAGTTACACGGACAGGGACCACGAGCAGTACTTC. The rearrangement uses TRBV6-2 or TRBV6-3 and TRBJ2-7, with 8 nucleotides matching TRBD1. Germline assignment: CDR1 MNHEY and CDR2 SVGEGT. The junction had 5 bases not matched to a gene; V was cut back by 2 bases and J by 5 bases. This CDR3 is 14 amino acids long.